These 4 T cell receptor gamma chains were sequenced from one sample in a study of gamma delta lymphoproliferative disorders and STAT genes. TCRdb re-called the multiplex PCR reads using CATT. The sample has about 840 gamma-chain clones; roughly 27% are singletons. The receptor sequences were amplified from genomic DNA of peripheral blood mononuclear cells. The sample consisted of blood. All receptors derive from a human donor in good health.

Turning to this clone: A read error likely explains this, since a far larger clone differs by one base. Because the CDR3's place on the DNA is in doubt, the DNA is left out and the CDR3 is given as listed by TCRdb. In the same sample, other DNA sequences code for this CDR3. No J gene was called, and the V gene is TRGV11. TRGV11 is filed as an ORF, its function uncertain. Termini included, the CDR3 measures 15 amino acids. This CDR3 reads CTTVPAGLGTLWKLF.

This clone counts as large (0.1 to 1%). J is TRGJ1 or TRGJ2 and V is TRGV11. TCRdb gives no J gene; it was assigned here by matching the DNA to germline. TRGV11 is annotated as an ORF whose role is uncertain. This CDR3 has 14 amino acids. Losses at the gene ends were 3 bases for V and 7 bases for J; bases not matched to a gene: 9. In DNA, the CDR3 is TGTGCCTGCTGGATTAGGGCCTCCGGATATAAGAAACTCTTT. It yields the protein CACWIRASGYKKLF.

This clone is large in the sample. This chain connects TRGV4 to TRGJ1 or TRGJ2. The J gene, left out of TCRdb, was set here by checking the DNA against germline. The CDR3 loop spans 14 amino acids. Germline loops: CDR1 EGSTGY, CDR2 YDSYTSSV. V was clipped by 1 base and J by 5 bases; unmatched bases: 8. The CDR3 region has the DNA TGTGCCACCTGGGATGGCGTCAGGGATTATAAGAAACTCTTT. It specifies CATWDGVRDYKKLF.

This rearrangement joins TRGV5 to TRGJ1 or TRGJ2. The J gene was missing in TCRdb and was found by matching the end of the DNA to germline. Germline lookup yields CDR1 VINAFY and CDR2 YDVSNSKD. The CDR3 runs to 17 residues. V shed 0 bases, J shed 4 bases, and the junction held 15 bases outside the gene matches. The CDR3 nucleotides are TGTGCCACCTGGGACAGGCCGGTACAAACCGAATATTATAAGAAACTCTTT. Its translation: CATWDRPVQTEYYKKLF.